This T cell receptor (beta chain) was sequenced during a study of glioma-infiltrating T cells. Trimming removed 6 bases from V and 2 bases from J; junction bases left unmatched: 8. Germline assignment: CDR1 MNHEY and CDR2 SVGEGT. This CDR3 contains 15 residues. TCR alpha and beta CDR3 regions were amplified from RNA using iRepertoire nested multiplex PCR. Input was roughly 100-450 ng of tissue mRNA or PBMC total RNA. From the multiplex PCR reads, TCRdb called clonotypes with MiXCR, one entry per CDR3 protein. The sample includes some 110,000 distinct CDR3 sequences, 20% to 25% of them seen just once. Broader study findings: Only very few CDR3 sequences appeared in both tissue and blood. Non-neoplastic patients had below-expected tissue-blood divergence, while all gliomas exceeded expectation.

To note about this clonotype: Its antigen is unidentified. Being one base from a much bigger clone, this may be a read error.

Sequenced material: glioma tissue, nonneoplastic brain tissue, or PBMCs (not recorded which). The V gene is TRBV6-2 or TRBV6-3, the J gene TRBJ2-7, with 9 bases aligning to TRBD2. The TCR comes from a human donor with low-grade glioma or glioblastoma, undergoing nonglioma brain surgery, or in good health (not recorded which). The CDR3 DNA is TGTGCCAGCAGAAGAGTAGCGGGAGATACCTACGAGCAGTACTTC. Amino acid sequence: CASRRVAGDTYEQYF.